These T cell receptor beta chains were read from a single sample in a study of T cell changes during pregnancy in multiple sclerosis. Data came from immunoSEQ multiplex PCR; TCRdb stores just in-frame clones and leaves some out. The sample comprises about 29,000 clones, around nine tenths of which are singletons, and 6.5% to 7.5% rests with the top ten. The sample was CD8+ T cells from peripheral blood mononuclear cells, taken after pregnancy. These TCRs come from a female donor with multiple sclerosis, enrolled in a pregnancy study. CDR3s include the opening cysteine and the closing phenylalanine or tryptophan.

TRBV9 | CASSVLDGTATTNYGYTF
TRBV7-6 | CASSGMGGASYEQYF
TRBV4-3 | CASSQDRYTGELFF
TRBV19 | CASSWGLAGSYEQYF
TRBV27 | CASSWGTGITGELFF
TRBV29-1 | CSVEEASGRAYNEQFF
TRBV19 | CASSIASLSSSYNEQFF
TRBV4-2 | CASSQDGGSPYEQYF
TRBV5-6 | CASSPGAGDKDEQFF
TRBV28 | CASSPYYEQYF
TRBV4-3 | CASSLGGGGNEQYF
TRBV27 | CASSLTRRLNTEAFF
TRBV5-6 | CASSFVGQGLEQYF
TRBV27 | CASSEGARKTQYF
TRBV4-3 | CASSHMNEQFF
TRBV5-5 | CASSLVVNGEQFF
TRBV5-6 | CASSLASGLYNEQFF
TRBV7-9 | CASSHSYTEAFF
TRBV15 | CATSTETAGTSGTRRTGELFF
TRBV28 | CASSLTSNEQFF
TRBV27 | CASSLASTQPQHF
TRBV29-1 | CSVDGAGVGIQTQYF
TRBV13 | CASSSGTLNSNTEAFF
TRBV28 | CASRPTGAHEQYF
TRBV7-6 | CASSPRAGKNTEAFF
TRBV6-1 | CASSVGLAGVDEQFF
TRBV2 | CASRRGTKEQFF
TRBV6-5 | CASSYRLPIKNTEAFF
TRBV6-6 | CASSGVASDGELFF
TRBV27 | CASSLKGQHYGYTF
TRBV4-2 | CASSQDGLARGVDTQYF
TRBV6-5 | CASSPSSGSGDTQYF
TRBV5-1 | CASSWEQGTNEKLFF
TRBV5-1 | CASSLELTANEQFF
TRBV4-1 | CASSFPGTSEETQYF
TRBV11-1 | CASSGPNEGAGETQYF
TRBV6-1 | CASGYAGTGYEQYF
TRBV4-3 | CASSQDKWQGDEQYF
TRBV7-9 | CASSLATKKDNEQFF
TRBV29-1 | CSVTGYFTEAFF
TRBV6-5 | CASTIRTGSEKLFF
TRBV19 | CASSIPRAGFNTEAFF
TRBV7-3 | CASSLTPGAGANVLTF
TRBV4-3 | CASSPSPTMNTEAFF
TRBV15 | CATSRGTGSYNEQFF
TRBV11-3 | CASSSGVSPHEQYF
TRBV7-2 | CASSLVAGAPEQYF
TRBV4-2 | CASSPAGDLTGELFF
TRBV9 | CASSVGRMGYEQYF